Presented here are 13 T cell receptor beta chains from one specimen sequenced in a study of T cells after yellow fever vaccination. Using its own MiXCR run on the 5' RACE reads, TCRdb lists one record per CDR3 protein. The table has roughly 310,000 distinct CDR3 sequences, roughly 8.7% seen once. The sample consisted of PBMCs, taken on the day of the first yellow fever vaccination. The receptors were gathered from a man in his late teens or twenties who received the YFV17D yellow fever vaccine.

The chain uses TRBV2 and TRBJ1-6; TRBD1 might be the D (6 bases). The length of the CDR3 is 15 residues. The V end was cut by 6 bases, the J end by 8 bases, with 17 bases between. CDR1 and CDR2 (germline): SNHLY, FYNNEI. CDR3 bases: TGTGCCAGCAGCGGGGGCAGGGCCACGGATTCACCCCTCCACTTT. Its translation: CASSGGRATDSPLHF.

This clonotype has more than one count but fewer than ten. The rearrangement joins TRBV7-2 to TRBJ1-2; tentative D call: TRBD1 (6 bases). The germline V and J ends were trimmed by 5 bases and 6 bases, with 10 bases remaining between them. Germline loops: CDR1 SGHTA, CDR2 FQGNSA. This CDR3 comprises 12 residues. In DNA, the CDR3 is TGTGCCAGCAGCGCCTACAGGGATGGCTACACCTTC. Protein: CASSAYRDGYTF.

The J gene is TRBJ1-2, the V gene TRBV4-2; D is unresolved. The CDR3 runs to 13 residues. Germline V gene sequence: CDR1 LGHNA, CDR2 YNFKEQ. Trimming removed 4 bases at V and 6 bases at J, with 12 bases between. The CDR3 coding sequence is TGTGCCAGCAGCCCCGGGCTGATGAATGGCTACACCTTC. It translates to CASSPGLMNGYTF.

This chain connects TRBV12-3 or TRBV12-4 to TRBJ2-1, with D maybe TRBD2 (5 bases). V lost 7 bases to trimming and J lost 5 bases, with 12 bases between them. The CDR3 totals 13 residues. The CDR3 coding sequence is TGTGCCAGCACCCTGGACTGGAACAATGAGCAGTTCTTC. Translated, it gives CASTLDWNNEQFF.

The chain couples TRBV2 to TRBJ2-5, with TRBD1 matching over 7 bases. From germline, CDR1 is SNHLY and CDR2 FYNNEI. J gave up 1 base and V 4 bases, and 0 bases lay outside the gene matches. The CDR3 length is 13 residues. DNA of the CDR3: TGTGCCAGCAGTGGGGACAGCCAAGAGACCCAGTACTTC. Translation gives CASSGDSQETQYF. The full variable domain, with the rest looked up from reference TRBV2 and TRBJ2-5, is EPEVTQTPSHQVTQMGQEVILRCVPISNHLYFYWYRQILGQKVEFLVSFYNNEISEKSEIFDDQFSVERPDGSNFTLKIRSTKLEDSAMYFCASSGDSQETQYFGPGTRLLVL.

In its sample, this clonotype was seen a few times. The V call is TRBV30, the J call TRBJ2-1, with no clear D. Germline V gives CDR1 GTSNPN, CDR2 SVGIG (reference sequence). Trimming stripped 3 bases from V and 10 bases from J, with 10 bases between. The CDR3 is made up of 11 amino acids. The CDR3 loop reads CAWSDIGEQFF. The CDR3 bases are TGTGCCTGGAGCGACATTGGGGAGCAGTTCTTC. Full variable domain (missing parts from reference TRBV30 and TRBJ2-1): SQTIHQWPATLVQPVGSPLSLECTVEGTSNPNLYWYRQAAGRGLQLLFYSVGIGQISSEVPQNLSASRPQDRQFILSSKKLLLSDSGFYLCAWSDIGEQFFGPGTRLTVL.

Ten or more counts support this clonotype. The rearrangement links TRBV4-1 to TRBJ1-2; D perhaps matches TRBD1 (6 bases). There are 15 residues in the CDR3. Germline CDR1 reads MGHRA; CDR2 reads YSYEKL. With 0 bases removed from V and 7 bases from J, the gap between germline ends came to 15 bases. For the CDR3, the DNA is TGCGCCAGCAGCCAAGATCTCAGGGGCCACGCTGGCTACACCTTC. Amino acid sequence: CASSQDLRGHAGYTF.

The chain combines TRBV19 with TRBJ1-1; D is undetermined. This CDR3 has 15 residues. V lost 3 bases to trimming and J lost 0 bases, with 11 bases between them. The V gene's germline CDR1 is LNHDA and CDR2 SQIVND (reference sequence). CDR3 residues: CASSIWGKVNTEAFF. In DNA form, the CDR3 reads TGTGCCAGTAGTATTTGGGGTAAGGTGAACACTGAAGCTTTCTTT.

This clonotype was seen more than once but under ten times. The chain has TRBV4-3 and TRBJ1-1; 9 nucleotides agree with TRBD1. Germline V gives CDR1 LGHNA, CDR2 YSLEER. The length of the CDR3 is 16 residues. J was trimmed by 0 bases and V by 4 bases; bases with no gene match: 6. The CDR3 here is CASSRKQGAMNTEAFF. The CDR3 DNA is TGCGCCAGCAGCCGAAAACAGGGGGCCATGAACACTGAAGCTTTCTTT.

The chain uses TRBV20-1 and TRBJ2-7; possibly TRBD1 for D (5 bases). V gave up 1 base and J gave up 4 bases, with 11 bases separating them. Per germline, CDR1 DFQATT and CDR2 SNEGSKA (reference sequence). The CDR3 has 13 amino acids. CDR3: CSARAQGSYEQYF. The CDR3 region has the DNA TGCAGTGCTAGAGCTCAGGGAAGTTACGAGCAGTACTTC.

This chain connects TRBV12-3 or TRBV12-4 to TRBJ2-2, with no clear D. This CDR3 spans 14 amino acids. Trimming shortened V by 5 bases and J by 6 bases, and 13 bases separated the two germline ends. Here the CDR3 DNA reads TGTGCCAGCAGTGCGGAAAGGCGAGCCGGGGAGCTGTTTTTT. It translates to CASSAERRAGELFF.

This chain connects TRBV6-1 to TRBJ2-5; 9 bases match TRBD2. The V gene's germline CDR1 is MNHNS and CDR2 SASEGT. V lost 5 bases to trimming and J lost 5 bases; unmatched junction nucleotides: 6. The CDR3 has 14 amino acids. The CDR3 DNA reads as TGTGCCAGCAGTCCTAGCGGGGTAGTGGAGACCCAGTACTTC. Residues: CASSPSGVVETQYF.

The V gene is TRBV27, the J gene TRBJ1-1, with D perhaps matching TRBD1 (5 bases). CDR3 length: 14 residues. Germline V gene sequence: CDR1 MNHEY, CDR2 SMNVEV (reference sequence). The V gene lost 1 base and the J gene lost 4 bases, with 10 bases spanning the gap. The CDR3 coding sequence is TGTGCCAGCAGTTTATTCGCAGGGCCCACTGAAGCTTTCTTT. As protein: CASSLFAGPTEAFF.